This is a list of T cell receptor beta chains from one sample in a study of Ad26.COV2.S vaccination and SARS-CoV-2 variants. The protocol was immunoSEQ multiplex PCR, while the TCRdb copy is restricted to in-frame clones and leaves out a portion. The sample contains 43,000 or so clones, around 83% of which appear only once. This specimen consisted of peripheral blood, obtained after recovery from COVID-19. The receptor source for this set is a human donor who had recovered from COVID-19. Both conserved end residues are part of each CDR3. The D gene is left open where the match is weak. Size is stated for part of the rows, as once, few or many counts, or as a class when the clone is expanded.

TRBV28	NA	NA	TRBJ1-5	CASSSQVDSNQPQHF	TGTGCCAGCAGCTCACAGGTAGATAGCAATCAGCCCCAGCATTTT
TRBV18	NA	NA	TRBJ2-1	CASSPPDTGGSNEQFF	TGTGCCAGCTCACCCCCGGACACCGGAGGATCCAATGAGCAGTTCTTC
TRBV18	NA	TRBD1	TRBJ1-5	CASSLGTGNQPQHF	TGTGCCAGCTCACTAGGGACAGGGAATCAGCCCCAGCATTTT
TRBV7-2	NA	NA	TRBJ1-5	CASSLVGEISNQPQHF	TGTGCCAGCAGCTTAGTTGGGGAAATTAGCAATCAGCCCCAGCATTTT
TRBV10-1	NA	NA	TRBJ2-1	CASSDPARNEQFF	TGCGCCAGCAGTGACCCGGCACGCAATGAGCAGTTCTTC
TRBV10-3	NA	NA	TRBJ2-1	CAISESVQGDEQFF	TGTGCCATCAGTGAGTCAGTACAGGGCGATGAGCAGTTCTTC
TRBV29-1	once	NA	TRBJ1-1	CSCVVSWNTEAFF	TGCAGTTGCGTGGTTAGTTGGAACACTGAAGCTTTCTTT
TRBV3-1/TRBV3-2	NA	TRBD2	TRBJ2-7	CASSQDSSGRGEQYF	TGTGCCAGCAGCCAAGATTCTAGCGGGCGGGGCGAGCAGTACTTC
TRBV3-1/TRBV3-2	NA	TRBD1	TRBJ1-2	CASSLTFQQGYGYTF	TGTGCCAGCAGCCTCACATTCCAACAGGGGTATGGCTACACCTTC
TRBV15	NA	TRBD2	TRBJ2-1	CATSRVEGLAGDNEQFF	TGTGCCACCAGCAGAGTCGAGGGACTAGCGGGAGATAATGAGCAGTTCTTC
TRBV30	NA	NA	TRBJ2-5	CAWSGAGPGTQYF	TGTGCCTGGAGTGGGGCGGGTCCCGGGACCCAGTACTTC
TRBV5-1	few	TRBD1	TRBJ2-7	CASSLPTGTSPRGEQYF	TGCGCCAGCAGCTTGCCGACAGGGACGAGCCCCCGAGGCGAGCAGTACTTC
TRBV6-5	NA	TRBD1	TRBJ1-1	CASRDGQGSNTEAFF	TGTGCCAGCAGGGACGGACAGGGCTCAAACACTGAAGCTTTCTTT
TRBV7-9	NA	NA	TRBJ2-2	CASSQAIPGELFF	TGTGCCAGCAGCCAGGCCATCCCCGGGGAGCTGTTTTTT
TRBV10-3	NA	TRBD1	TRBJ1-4	CAISSDRELFF	TGTGCCATCAGCTCAGACAGGGAACTGTTTTTT
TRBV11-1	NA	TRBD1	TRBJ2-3	CASSSVWDRGTDTQYF	TGTGCCAGCAGCTCCGTCTGGGACAGGGGGACAGATACGCAGTATTTT
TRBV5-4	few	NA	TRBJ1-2	CASSLEPDNYGYTF	TGTGCCAGCAGCTTGGAGCCGGATAACTATGGCTACACCTTC
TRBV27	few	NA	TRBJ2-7	CASSRTLTYEQYF	TGTGCCAGCAGTCGTACCCTTACCTACGAGCAGTACTTC
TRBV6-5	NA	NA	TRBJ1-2	CASRTGQANYGYTF	TGTGCCAGCAGAACGGGACAAGCTAACTATGGCTACACCTTC
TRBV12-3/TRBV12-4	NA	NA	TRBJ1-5	CASTSLGNQPQHF	TGTGCCAGCACCTCGCTCGGGAATCAGCCCCAGCATTTT
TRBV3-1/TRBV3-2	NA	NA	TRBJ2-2	CASSQDNGGELFF	TGTGCCAGCAGCCAAGATAACGGCGGGGAGCTGTTTTTT
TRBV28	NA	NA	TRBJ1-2	CASSLSGGYTF	TGTGCCAGCAGTTTATCCGGAGGCTACACCTTC
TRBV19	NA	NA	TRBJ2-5	CASSTLGETQYF	TGTGCCAGTAGTACTCTAGGAGAGACCCAGTACTTC
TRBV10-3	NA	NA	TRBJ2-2	CAISELAEGVRELFF	TGTGCCATCAGTGAGTTGGCAGAAGGCGTCCGGGAGCTGTTTTTT
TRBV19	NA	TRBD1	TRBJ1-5	CASKDRQGGMQNPQHF	TGTGCCAGTAAAGACCGACAGGGAGGAATGCAAAACCCTCAGCATTTT
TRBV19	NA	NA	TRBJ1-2	CASIGGNRGYTF	TGTGCCAGTATCGGAGGGAATAGGGGCTACACCTTC
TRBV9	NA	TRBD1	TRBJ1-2	CASSTDRGQAYGYTF	TGTGCCAGCAGCACCGACAGGGGGCAAGCCTATGGCTACACCTTC
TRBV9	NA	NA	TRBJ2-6	CASSNRQLTSGANVLTF	TGTGCCAGCAGCAACCGACAGCTCACCTCTGGGGCCAACGTCCTGACTTTC
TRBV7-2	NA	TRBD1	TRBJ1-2	CASSPGQPNGYTF	TGTGCCAGCAGCCCGGGACAGCCCAATGGCTACACCTTC
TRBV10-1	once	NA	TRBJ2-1	CASSVWGDSYNEQFF	TGCGCCAGCAGTGTTTGGGGGGACTCCTACAATGAGCAGTTCTTC
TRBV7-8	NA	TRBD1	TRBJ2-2	CASSSEDRVTGELFF	TGTGCCAGCAGCTCGGAGGACAGGGTCACCGGGGAGCTGTTTTTT
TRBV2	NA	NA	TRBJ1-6	CASSDKRETGSYNSPLHF	TGTGCCAGCAGTGATAAAAGGGAAACGGGCTCCTATAATTCACCCCTCCACTTT
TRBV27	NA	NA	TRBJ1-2	CASSSQRGYGYTF	TGTGCCAGCAGTTCTCAGCGGGGCTATGGCTACACCTTC
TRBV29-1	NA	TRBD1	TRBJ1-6	CSVSPGTGANSPLHF	TGCAGCGTTAGTCCCGGGACAGGGGCTAATTCACCCCTCCACTTT
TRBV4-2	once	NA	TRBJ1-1	CASSPPSDGMYAFF	TGTGCCAGCAGCCCCCCTTCGGACGGTATGTATGCTTTCTTT
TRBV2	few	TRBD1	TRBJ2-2	CASDRATGELFF	TGTGCCAGCGACAGGGCCACCGGGGAGCTGTTTTTT
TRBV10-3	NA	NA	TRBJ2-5	CAISDNGGGRETQYF	TGTGCCATCAGTGATAACGGAGGAGGGAGAGAGACCCAGTACTTC
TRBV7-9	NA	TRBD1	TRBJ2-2	CASSWGQGASGELFF	TGTGCCAGCAGCTGGGGACAGGGGGCGTCTGGGGAGCTGTTTTTT
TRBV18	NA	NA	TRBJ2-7	CASSPQERYEQYF	TGTGCCAGCTCACCACAGGAACGATACGAGCAGTACTTC
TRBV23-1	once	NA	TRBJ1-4	CASSQLGRGTNEKLFF	TGCGCCAGCAGTCAATTGGGGAGGGGGACTAATGAAAAACTGTTTTTT
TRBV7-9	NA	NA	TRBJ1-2	CASSPVGTGLIGYTF	TGTGCCAGCAGCCCGGTCGGCACAGGGTTGATCGGCTACACCTTC
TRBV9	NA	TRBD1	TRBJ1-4	CASSKYSGQGLATNEKLFF	TGTGCCAGCAGCAAATATTCCGGACAGGGCCTAGCAACTAATGAAAAACTGTTTTTT
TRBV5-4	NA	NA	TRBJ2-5	CASSLYGQETQYF	TGTGCCAGCAGCTTGTACGGGCAAGAGACCCAGTACTTC
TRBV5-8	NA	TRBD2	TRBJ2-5	CASSLAGLAAVGETQYF	TGTGCCAGCAGCTTGGCGGGGCTAGCGGCGGTGGGAGAGACCCAGTACTTC
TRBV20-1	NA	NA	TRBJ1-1	CSAIELTEAFF	TGCAGTGCTATCGAGCTCACTGAAGCTTTCTTT
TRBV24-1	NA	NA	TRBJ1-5	CATSAGRNSQPQHF	TGTGCCACCAGTGCCGGGCGGAATTCCCAGCCCCAGCATTTT
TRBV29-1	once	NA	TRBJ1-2	CSVDLGLQNYGYTF	TGCAGCGTTGATTTGGGACTCCAAAACTATGGCTACACCTTC
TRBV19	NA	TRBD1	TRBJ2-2	CASRRRQGAGTGELFF	TGTGCCAGCAGAAGGAGGCAGGGGGCAGGCACCGGGGAGCTGTTTTTT
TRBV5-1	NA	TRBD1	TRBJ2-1	CASSLEGQVYYNEQFF	TGCGCCAGCAGCCTCGAAGGACAGGTTTACTACAATGAGCAGTTCTTC
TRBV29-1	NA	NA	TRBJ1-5	CSVGETGFQPQHF	TGCAGCGTTGGAGAGACAGGTTTTCAGCCCCAGCATTTT